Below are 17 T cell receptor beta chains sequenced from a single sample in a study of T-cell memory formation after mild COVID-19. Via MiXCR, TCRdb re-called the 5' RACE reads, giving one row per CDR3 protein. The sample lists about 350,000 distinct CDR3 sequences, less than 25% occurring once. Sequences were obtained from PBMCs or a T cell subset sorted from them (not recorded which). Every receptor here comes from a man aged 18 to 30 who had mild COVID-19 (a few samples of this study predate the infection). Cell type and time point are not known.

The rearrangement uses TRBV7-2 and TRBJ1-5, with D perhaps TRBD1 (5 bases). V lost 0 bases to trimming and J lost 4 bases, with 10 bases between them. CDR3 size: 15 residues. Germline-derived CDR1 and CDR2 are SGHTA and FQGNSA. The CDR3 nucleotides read TGTGCCAGCAGCTTAGCTTGGCAGGGAAATCAGCCCCAGCATTTT. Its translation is CASSLAWQGNQPQHF. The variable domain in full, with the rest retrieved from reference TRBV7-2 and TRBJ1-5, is GAGVSQSPSNKVTEKGKDVELRCDPISGHTALYWYRQSLGQGLEFLIYFQGNSAPDKSGLPSDRFSAERTGGSVSTLTIQRTQQEDSAVYLCASSLAWQGNQPQHFGDGTRLSIL.

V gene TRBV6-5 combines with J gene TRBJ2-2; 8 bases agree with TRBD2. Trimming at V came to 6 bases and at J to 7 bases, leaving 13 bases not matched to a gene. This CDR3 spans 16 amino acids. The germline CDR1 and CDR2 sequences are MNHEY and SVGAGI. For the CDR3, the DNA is TGTGCCAGCAGGGGGCTGGCGGGGGGACCAAGCGGGGAGCTGTTTTTT. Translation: CASRGLAGGPSGELFF.

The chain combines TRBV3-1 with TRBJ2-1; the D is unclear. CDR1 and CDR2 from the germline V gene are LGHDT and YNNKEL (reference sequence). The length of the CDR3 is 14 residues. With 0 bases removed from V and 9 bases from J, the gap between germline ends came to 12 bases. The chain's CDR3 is CASSQDPGTFEQFF. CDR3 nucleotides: TGTGCCAGCAGCCAAGATCCAGGAACTTTTGAGCAGTTCTTC.

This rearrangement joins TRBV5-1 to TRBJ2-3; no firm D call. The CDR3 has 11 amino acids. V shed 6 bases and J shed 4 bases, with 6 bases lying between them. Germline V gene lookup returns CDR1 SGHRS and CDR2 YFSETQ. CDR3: CASTRPDTQYF. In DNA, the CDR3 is TGCGCCAGCACTCGCCCAGATACGCAGTATTTT.

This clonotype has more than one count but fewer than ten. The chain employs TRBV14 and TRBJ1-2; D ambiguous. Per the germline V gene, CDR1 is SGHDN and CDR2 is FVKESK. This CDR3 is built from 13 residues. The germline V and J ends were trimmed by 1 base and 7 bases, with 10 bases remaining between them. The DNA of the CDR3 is TGTGCCAGCAGCCAAGTGGAAGGGTTTGGCTACACCTTC. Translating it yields CASSQVEGFGYTF.

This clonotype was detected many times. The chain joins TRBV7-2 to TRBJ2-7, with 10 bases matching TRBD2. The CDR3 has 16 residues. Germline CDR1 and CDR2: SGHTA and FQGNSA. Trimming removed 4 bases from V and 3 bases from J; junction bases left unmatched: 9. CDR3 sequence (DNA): TGTGCCAGCAGCTCCTTAGCGGGGGGCTGGGACTACGAGCAGTACTTC. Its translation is CASSSLAGGWDYEQYF.

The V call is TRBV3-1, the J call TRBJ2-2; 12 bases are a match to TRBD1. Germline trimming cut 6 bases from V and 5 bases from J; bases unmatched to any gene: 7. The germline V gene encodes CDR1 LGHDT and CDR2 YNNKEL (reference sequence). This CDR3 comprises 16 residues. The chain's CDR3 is CASSWDRGPRTGELFF. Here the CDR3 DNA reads TGTGCCAGCAGTTGGGACAGGGGGCCTCGGACCGGGGAGCTGTTTTTT.

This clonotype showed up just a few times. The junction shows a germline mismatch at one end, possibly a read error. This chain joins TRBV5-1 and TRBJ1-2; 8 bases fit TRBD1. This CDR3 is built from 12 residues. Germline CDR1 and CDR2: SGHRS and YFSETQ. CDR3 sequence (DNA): TGTGCCAGCAGCTTAGACAGGGGTGGCTACACCTTC. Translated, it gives CASSLDRGGYTF. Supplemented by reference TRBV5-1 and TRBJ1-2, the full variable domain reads KAGVTQTPRYLIKTRGQQVTLSCSPISGHRSVSWYQQTPGQGLQFLFEYFSETQRNKGNFPGRFSGRQFSNSRSEMNVSTLELGDSALYLCASSLDRGGYTFGSGTRLTVV.

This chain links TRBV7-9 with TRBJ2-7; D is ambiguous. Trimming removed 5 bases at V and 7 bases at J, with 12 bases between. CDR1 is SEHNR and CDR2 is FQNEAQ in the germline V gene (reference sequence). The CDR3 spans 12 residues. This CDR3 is CASSILGPEQYF. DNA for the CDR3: TGTGCCAGCAGCATACTCGGACCAGAGCAGTACTTC.

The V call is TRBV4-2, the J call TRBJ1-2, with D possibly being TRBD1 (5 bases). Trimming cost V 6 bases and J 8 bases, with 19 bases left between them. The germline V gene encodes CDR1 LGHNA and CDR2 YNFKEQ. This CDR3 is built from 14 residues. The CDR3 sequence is CASRERDLKGGYTF. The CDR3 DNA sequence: TGTGCCAGCAGGGAGAGGGATCTCAAGGGGGGCTACACCTTC.

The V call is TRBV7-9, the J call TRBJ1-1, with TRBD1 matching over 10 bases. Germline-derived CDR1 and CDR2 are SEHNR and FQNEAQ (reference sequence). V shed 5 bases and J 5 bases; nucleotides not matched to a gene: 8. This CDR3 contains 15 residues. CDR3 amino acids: CASSETGGGVTEAFF. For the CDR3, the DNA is TGTGCCAGCAGCGAGACAGGGGGCGGTGTGACTGAAGCTTTCTTT.

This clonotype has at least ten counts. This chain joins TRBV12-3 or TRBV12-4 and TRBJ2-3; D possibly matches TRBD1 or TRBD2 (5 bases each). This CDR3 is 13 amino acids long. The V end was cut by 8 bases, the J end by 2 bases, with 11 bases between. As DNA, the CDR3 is TGTGCCAGCCGCCGGGGCCACACAGATACGCAGTATTTT. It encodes CASRRGHTDTQYF.

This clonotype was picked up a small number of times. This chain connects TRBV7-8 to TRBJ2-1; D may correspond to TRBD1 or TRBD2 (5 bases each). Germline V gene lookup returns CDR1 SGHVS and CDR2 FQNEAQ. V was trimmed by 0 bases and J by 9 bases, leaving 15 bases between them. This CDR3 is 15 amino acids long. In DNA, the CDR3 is TGTGCCAGCAGCTTAGCGGGGTCTACGGGGCGTGAGCAGTTCTTC. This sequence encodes CASSLAGSTGREQFF.

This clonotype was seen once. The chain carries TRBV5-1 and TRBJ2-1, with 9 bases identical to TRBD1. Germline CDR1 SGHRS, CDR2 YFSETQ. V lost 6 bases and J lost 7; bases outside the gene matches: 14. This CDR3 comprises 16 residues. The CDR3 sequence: CASIKLPGTGNNEQFF. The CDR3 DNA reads TGCGCCAGCATCAAATTGCCCGGGACAGGGAATAATGAGCAGTTCTTC.

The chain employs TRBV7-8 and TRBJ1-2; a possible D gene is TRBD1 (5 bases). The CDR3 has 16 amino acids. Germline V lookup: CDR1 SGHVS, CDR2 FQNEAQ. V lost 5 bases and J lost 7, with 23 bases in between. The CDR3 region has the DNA TGTGCCAGCAGCCCCACAGACCGGACAAGCTTCTCTGGCTACACCTTC. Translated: CASSPTDRTSFSGYTF.

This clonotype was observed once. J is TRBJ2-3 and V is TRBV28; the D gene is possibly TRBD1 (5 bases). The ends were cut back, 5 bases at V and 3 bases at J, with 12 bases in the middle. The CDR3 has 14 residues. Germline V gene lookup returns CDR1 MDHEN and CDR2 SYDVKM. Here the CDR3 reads CASSRNQGTDTQYF. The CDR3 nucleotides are TGTGCCAGCAGTAGAAACCAGGGTACAGATACGCAGTATTTT.

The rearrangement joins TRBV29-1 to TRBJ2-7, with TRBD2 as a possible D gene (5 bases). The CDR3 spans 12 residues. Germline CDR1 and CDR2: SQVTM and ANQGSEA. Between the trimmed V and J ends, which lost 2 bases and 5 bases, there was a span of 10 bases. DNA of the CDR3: TGCAGCGTTGAATTACGGGATAACGAGCAGTACTTC. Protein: CSVELRDNEQYF.